This T cell receptor beta chain was documented in a study of T cells in Graves' hyperthyroidism and ophthalmopathy. Study-level results: The model forecast ophthalmopathy, anticipating it by a median around 6.5 months before onset.

Stable Graves' hyperthyroidism meant no ophthalmopathy progression within 18 months. The authors obtained PBMCs from over 7.5 ml of fresh peripheral blood. Using RNA transcripts as the source, TCR beta CDR3 regions were amplified. Researchers ran a first-round RT-PCR on the TCR CDR3 using the HTBI primer set. TCRdb independently ran MiXCR on the multiplex PCR reads; one entry per CDR3 protein. The sample shows 400,000 to 600,000 distinct CDR3 sequences, more than 20% of them seen only once. This clonotype was picked up a small number of times. Its antigen is currently unknown. Germline lookup yields CDR1 SGHNT and CDR2 YENEEA. CDR3 size: 15 residues. The J segment lost 3 bases and the V segment lost 0 bases, leaving 3 bases of the junction unmatched.

The chain combines TRBV11-3 with TRBJ2-7, with 9 bases identical to TRBD1. The sequence derives from a man younger than 35 with Graves' hyperthyroidism. The sequencing sample was made of blood. CDR3 region: CASSLEGTGHYEQYF. The CDR3 coding sequence is TGTGCCAGCAGCTTAGAAGGGACAGGGCACTACGAGCAGTACTTC.